This T cell receptor beta chain was found in a study of T cells in Graves' hyperthyroidism and ophthalmopathy. Study summary: At the time of initial diagnosis and before any treatment, peripheral blood was collected.

Study-wide points: A model of 13 V-J pairs discriminated ophthalmopathy from stable hyperthyroidism.

This clonotype has at least ten counts. The antigen remains unidentified. Exclusion of a patient resulted from uncontrolled infection, other autoimmune disease, pregnancy or lactation. Together with thyroid ultrasound, orbital computed tomography, serum thyroxine and TRAb, clinical symptoms were used for diagnoses. From RNA transcripts, TCR beta CDR3 regions were amplified. An initial round of RT-PCR targeting the TCR CDR3 relied on the HTBI primer set. TCRdb passed the multiplex PCR reads through MiXCR, listing each CDR3 protein once. The sample consists of hundreds of thousands of distinct CDR3 sequences, around 15% of them appearing once. From germline, CDR1 is MNHEY and CDR2 SVGEGT. The V gene end was trimmed by 6 bases and the J gene end by 5 bases; junction bases not matched to a gene: 9. The CDR3 sequence is 14 residues long.

Source material: blood. The sequence was collected from a woman in her 50s with Graves' ophthalmopathy. The chain carries TRBV6-2 or TRBV6-3 and TRBJ1-2, with 7 bases lining up with TRBD1. The CDR3 is CASRKSGQLYGYTF. DNA for the CDR3: TGTGCCAGCAGGAAATCGGGACAGCTTTATGGCTACACCTTC.